This TCR beta chain was sequenced in a study of T cell responses to AZD1222 COVID-19 vaccine. Study findings and constraints: The donors showed a predominance of white British ancestry and of females, with possible underestimation of clonal diversity. Seropositive at baseline were only a handful of AZD1222 recipients. In the spike-specific TCR repertoire, nearly half reportedly target unmutated variant regions.

Profiling relied on immunoSEQ multiplex PCR, and the TCRdb table lists in-frame clones only, not all of them. This table has approximately 91,000 clones, 91% appearing once. As concerns this clone: Its antigen is currently unknown.

This TCR came from an adult who received the AZD1222 COVID-19 vaccine. This specimen was peripheral blood, taken 28 days after the second AZD1222 dose.

The CDR3 coding sequence is TGTGCCAGCAGTTTGGGTGACCCCGAAAAACTGTTTTTT. This encodes CASSLGDPEKLFF. The V and J genes are TRBV28 and TRBJ1-4, with no clear D. The germline V gene encodes CDR1 MDHEN and CDR2 SYDVKM. Trimming cost V 3 bases and J 8 bases, with 10 bases left between them. The CDR3 is made up of 13 amino acids. Full variable domain (outside the CDR3, taken from reference TRBV28 and TRBJ1-4): DVKVTQSSRYLVKRTGEKVFLECVQDMDHENMFWYRQDPGLGLRLIYFSYDVKMKEKGDIPEGYSVSREKKERFSLILESASTNQTSMYLCASSLGDPEKLFFGSGTQLSVL.